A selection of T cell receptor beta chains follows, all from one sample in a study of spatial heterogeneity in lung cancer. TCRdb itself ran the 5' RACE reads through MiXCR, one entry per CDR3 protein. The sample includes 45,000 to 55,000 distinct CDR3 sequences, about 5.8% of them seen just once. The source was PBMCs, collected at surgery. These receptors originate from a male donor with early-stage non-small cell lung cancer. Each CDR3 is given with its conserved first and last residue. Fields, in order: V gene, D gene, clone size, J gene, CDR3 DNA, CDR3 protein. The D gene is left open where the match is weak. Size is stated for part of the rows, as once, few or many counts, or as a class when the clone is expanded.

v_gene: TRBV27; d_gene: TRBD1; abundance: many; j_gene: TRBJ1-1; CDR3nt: TGTGCCAGCAGCCCCCTCACAGGGGGGAACACTGAAGCTTTCTTT; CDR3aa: CASSPLTGGNTEAFF
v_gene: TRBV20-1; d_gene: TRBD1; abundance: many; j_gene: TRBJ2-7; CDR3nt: TGCAGTGCTGCCGGGACAGGCCACTCCTACGAGCAGTACTTC; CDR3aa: CSAAGTGHSYEQYF
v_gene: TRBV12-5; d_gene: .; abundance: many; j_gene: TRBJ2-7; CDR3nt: TGTGCTAGTGGTTTGGGTACCTACGAGCAGTACTTC; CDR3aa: CASGLGTYEQYF
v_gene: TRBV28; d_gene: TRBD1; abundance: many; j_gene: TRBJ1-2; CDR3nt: TGTGCCAGCAGTTTATTGGGGTCAGGGGGAGACTATGGCTACACCTTC; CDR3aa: CASSLLGSGGDYGYTF
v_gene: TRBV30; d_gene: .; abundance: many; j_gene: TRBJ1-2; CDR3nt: TGTGCCTGGAACCGGGGGGCGAACTATGGCTACACCTTC; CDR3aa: CAWNRGANYGYTF
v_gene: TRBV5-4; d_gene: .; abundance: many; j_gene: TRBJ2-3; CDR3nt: TGTGCCAGCAGCACTCCTAAAGCCACAGATACGCAGTATTTT; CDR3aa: CASSTPKATDTQYF
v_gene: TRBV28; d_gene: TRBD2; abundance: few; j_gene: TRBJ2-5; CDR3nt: TGTGCCAGCAGTTTGCCGGGGGTAGCGGGACAAGAGACCCAGTACTTC; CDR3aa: CASSLPGVAGQETQYF
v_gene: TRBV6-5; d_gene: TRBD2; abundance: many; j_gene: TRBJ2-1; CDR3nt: TGTGCCAGCAGTTACGCAGGACTAGCAGCCAATGAGCAGTTCTTC; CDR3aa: CASSYAGLAANEQFF
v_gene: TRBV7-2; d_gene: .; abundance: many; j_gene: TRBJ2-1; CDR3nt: TGTGCCAGCAGCTCATCGCCGGGGCAGTTCTTC; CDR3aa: CASSSSPGQFF
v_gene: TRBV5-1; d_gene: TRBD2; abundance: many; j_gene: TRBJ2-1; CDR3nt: TGCGCCAGCAGCGGGACTAGCTTCTACAATGAGCAGTTCTTC; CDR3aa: CASSGTSFYNEQFF
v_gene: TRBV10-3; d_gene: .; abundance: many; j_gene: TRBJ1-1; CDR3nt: TGTGCCATCAGTGATGGGGGGCTCGAAGCTTTCTTT; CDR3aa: CAISDGGLEAFF
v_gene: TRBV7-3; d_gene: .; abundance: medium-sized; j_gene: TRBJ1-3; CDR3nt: TGTGCCAGCAGCTTAGACAGTGGAAACACCATATATTTT; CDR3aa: CASSLDSGNTIYF
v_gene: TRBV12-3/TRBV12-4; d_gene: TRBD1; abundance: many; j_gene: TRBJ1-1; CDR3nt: TGTGCCAGCAGTCTCCAGGGGGGCACTGAAGCTTTCTTT; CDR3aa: CASSLQGGTEAFF
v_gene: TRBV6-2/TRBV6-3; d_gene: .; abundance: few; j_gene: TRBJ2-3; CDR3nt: TGTGCCAGCAGTGACCCGACCCGGTGGGGCACAGATACGCAGTATTTT; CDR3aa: CASSDPTRWGTDTQYF
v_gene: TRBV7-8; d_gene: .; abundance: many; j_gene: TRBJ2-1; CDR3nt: TGTGCCAGCAGGGCCACGCGGGGAACAGGGGAGAATGAGCAGTTCTTC; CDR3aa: CASRATRGTGENEQFF
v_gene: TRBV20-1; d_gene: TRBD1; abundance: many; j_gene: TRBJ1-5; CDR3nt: TGCAGTGCCAGACAGGGTTCGGGCAATCAGCCCCAGCATTTT; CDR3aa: CSARQGSGNQPQHF
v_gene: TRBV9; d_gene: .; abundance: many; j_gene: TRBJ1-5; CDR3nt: TGTGCCAGCAGCGTAGGGAGCGGTGTGGGGCAGCCCCAGCATTTT; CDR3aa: CASSVGSGVGQPQHF
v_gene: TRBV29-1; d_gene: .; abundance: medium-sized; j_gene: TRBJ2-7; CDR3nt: TGCAGCGTTGAAGACGAGACACACAGCTCCTACGAGCAGTACTTC; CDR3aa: CSVEDETHSSYEQYF
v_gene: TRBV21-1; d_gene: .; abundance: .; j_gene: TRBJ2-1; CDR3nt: TGTGCCAGCAGCAAAGAGGTCCTATTAACCTACAATGAGCAGTTCTTC; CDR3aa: CASSKEVLLTYNEQFF
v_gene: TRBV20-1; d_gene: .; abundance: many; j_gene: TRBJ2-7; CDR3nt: TGCAGTGCTTTAGCACACCATATCTACGAGCAGTACTTC; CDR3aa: CSALAHHIYEQYF
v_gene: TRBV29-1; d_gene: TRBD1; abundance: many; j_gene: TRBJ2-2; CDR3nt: TGCAGCGTTGAAGGGGACAGGGGAATCACCGGGGAGCTGTTTTTT; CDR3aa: CSVEGDRGITGELFF
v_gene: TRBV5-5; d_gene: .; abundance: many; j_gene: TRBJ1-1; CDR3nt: TGTGCCAGCAGCTTGGTGGGCAGGGGAACTGAAGCTTTCTTT; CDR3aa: CASSLVGRGTEAFF
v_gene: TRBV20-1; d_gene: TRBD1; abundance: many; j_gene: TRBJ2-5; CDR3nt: TGCAGTGCCAACGGACAGGGTTTTTCAGAGACCCAGTACTTC; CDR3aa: CSANGQGFSETQYF
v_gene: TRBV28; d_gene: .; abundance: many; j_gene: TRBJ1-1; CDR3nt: TGTGCCAGCAGTTGGCGGACAGCGAACACTGAAGCTTTCTTT; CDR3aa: CASSWRTANTEAFF
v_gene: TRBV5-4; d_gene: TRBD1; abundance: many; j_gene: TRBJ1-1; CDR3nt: TGTGCCAGCAGCTGGGACAGGGGGCTGAGTGAAGCTTTCTTT; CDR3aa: CASSWDRGLSEAFF
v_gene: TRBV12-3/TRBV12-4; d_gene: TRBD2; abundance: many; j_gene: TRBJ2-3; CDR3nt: TGTGCCAGCAGTTCTAGCGGGATGAGCACAGATACGCAGTATTTT; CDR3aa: CASSSSGMSTDTQYF
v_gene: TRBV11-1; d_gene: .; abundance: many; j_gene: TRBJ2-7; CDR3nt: TGTGCCAGCAACCGCCCCGGTTACGAGCAGTACTTC; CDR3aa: CASNRPGYEQYF
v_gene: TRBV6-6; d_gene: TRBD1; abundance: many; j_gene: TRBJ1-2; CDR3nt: TGTGCCAGCAGTTACGTCAGGGGGGGAGGCTACACCTTC; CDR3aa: CASSYVRGGGYTF
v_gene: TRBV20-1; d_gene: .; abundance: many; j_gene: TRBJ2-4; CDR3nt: TGCAGTGCTAGGGGAGGGGGACGTCTCATCGATCAGTACTTC; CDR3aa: CSARGGGRLIDQYF
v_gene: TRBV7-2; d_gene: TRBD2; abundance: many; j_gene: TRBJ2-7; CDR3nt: TGTGCCAGCACCCCGGCGGGAGTTTCCCACGAGCAGTACTTC; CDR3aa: CASTPAGVSHEQYF
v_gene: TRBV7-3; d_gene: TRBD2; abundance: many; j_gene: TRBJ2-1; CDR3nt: TGTGCCAGCAGCTCACTCGGACTAGCGGGGTCCTACAATGAGCAGTTCTTC; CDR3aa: CASSSLGLAGSYNEQFF
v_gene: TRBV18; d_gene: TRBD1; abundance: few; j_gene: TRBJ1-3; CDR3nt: TGTGCCAGCTCACCGGGGACAGCCTCTGGAAACACCATATATTTT; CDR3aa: CASSPGTASGNTIYF
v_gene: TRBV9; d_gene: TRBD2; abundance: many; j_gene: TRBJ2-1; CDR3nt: TGTGCCAGCAGCCCCCACGGACTAGCGGGACCCAATGAGCAGTTCTTC; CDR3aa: CASSPHGLAGPNEQFF
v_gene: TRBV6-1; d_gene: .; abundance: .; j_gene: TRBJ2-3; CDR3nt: TGTGCCAGCAGTGCGGCCCGGAGCACAGATACGCAGTATTTT; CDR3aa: CASSAARSTDTQYF